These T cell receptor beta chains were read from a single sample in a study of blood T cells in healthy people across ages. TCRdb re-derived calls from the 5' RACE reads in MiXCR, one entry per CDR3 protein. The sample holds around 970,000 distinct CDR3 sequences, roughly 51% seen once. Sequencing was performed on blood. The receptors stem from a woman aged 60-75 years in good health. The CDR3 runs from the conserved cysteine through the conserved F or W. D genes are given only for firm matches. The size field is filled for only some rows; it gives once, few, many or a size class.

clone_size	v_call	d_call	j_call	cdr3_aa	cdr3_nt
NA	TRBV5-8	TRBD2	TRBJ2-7	CASSQLAGRSYEQYF	TGTGCCAGCAGCCAACTAGCGGGAAGGTCCTACGAGCAGTACTTC
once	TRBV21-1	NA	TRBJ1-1	CASSSERQTGTEAFF	TGTGCCAGCAGCAGTGAACGACAGACAGGTACGGAAGCTTTCTTT
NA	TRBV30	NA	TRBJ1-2	CAWSVLLNYGYTF	TGTGCCTGGAGTGTGCTGCTCAACTATGGCTACACCTTC
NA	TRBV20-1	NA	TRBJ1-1	CSASGGVWTEAFF	TGCAGTGCTAGCGGGGGCGTGTGGACTGAAGCTTTCTTT
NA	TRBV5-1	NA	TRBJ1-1	CASSPTSWLAEAFF	TGCGCCAGCAGCCCAACGTCATGGTTAGCTGAAGCTTTCTTT
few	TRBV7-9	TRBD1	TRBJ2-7	CASSHASWDSTTYEQYF	TGTGCCAGCAGCCACGCTTCGTGGGACAGCACAACCTACGAGCAGTACTTC
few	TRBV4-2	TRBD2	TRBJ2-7	CASSQGLGLAVSYEQYF	TGTGCCAGCAGCCAAGGATTGGGACTAGCGGTATCCTACGAGCAGTACTTC
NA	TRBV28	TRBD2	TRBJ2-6	CASKKRESGANVLTF	TGTGCCAGCAAAAAGCGGGAGTCTGGGGCCAACGTCCTGACTTTC
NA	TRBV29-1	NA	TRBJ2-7	CSVEDWNDEQYF	TGCAGCGTTGAAGATTGGAACGACGAGCAGTACTTC
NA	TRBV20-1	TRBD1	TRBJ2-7	CSARQGPSYEQYF	TGCAGTGCAAGACAGGGGCCGTCCTACGAGCAGTACTTC
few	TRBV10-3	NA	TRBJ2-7	CAISPFDRFSFEQYF	TGTGCCATCAGCCCATTTGACAGGTTTTCTTTCGAGCAGTACTTC
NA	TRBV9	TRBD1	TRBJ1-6	CASSDRQGEGSYNSPLHF	TGTGCCAGCAGCGACAGACAGGGGGAGGGCTCCTATAATTCACCCCTCCACTTT
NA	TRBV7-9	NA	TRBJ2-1	CASSLFGHINNEQFF	TGTGCCAGCAGCTTGTTTGGACATATCAACAATGAGCAGTTCTTC
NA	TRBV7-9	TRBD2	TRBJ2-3	CASSSSGSIDTQYF	TGTGCCAGCAGCTCTAGCGGGAGTATAGATACGCAGTATTTT
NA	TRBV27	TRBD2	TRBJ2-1	CASSPGLAGGGTYNEQFF	TGTGCCAGCAGTCCGGGACTAGCGGGCGGAGGGACCTACAATGAGCAGTTCTTC
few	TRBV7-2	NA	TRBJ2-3	CASSFRRGRSTDTQYF	TGTGCCAGCAGCTTCCGTCGGGGGCGCAGCACAGATACGCAGTATTTT
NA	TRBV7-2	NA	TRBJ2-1	CASSLVGQQIYNEQFF	TGTGCCAGCAGCTTAGTGGGGCAGCAAATTTACAATGAGCAGTTCTTC
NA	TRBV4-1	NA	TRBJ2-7	CASSQDSMRVGPNEQYF	TGCGCCAGCAGCCAAGATTCCATGCGAGTAGGGCCCAACGAGCAGTACTTC
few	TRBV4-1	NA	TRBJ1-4	CASSQGPVEGEKLFF	TGCGCCAGCAGCCAGGGTCCAGTAGAAGGCGAAAAACTGTTTTTT
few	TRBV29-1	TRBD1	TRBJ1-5	CSVYQGEGQPQHF	TGCAGCGTTTATCAGGGGGAAGGCCAGCCCCAGCATTTT
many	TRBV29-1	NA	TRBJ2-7	CSVEEVGSEQYF	TGCAGCGTTGAAGAAGTCGGGAGCGAGCAGTACTTC
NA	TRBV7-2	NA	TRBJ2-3	CASSYRTGTDTQYF	TGTGCCAGCAGCTATAGGACTGGCACAGATACGCAGTATTTT
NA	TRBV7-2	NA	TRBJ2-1	CASSLATYNEQFF	TGTGCCAGCAGCTTAGCGACCTACAATGAGCAGTTCTTC
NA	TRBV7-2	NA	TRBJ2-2	CASSPRTASELFF	TGTGCCAGCAGCCCCCGGACAGCTAGCGAGCTGTTTTTT
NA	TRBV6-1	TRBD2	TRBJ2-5	CASSELGGFLETQYF	TGTGCCAGCAGTGAATTGGGAGGGTTTCTGGAGACCCAGTACTTC
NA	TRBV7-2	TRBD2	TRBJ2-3	CASSLTIAGPSTDTQYF	TGTGCCAGCAGCTTAACGATAGCGGGACCAAGCACAGATACGCAGTATTTT
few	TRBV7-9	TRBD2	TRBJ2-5	CAMTSGRVQETQYF	TGTGCCATGACTAGCGGGAGGGTACAAGAGACCCAGTACTTC
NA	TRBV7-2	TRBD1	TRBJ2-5	CASSHRDRGGETQYF	TGTGCCAGCAGCCACAGGGACAGGGGCGGCGAGACCCAGTACTTC
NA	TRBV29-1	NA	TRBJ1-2	CSVGGTPNYGYTF	TGCAGCGTTGGAGGGACCCCTAACTATGGCTACACCTTC
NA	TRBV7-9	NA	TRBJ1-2	CASFEWGTAVANYGYTF	TGTGCCAGCTTTGAATGGGGGACGGCTGTAGCTAACTATGGCTACACCTTC
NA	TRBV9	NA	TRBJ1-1	CASSNVPSPNTEAFF	TGTGCCAGCAGCAACGTTCCGTCCCCGAACACTGAAGCTTTCTTT
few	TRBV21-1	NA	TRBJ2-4	CASSLGGLNNIQYF	TGTGCCAGCAGCCTCGGGGGACTGAATAACATTCAGTACTTC
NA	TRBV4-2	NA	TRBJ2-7	CASSQVVRFSYEQYF	TGTGCCAGCAGCCAAGTCGTTAGGTTCTCCTACGAGCAGTACTTC
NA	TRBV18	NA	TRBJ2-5	CASSPHNRAGETQYF	TGTGCCAGCTCACCCCATAACAGGGCTGGAGAGACCCAGTACTTC
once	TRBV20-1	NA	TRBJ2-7	CSARGSSAHYEQYF	TGCAGTGCTAGGGGGTCTAGCGCTCACTACGAGCAGTACTTC
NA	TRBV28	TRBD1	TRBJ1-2	CASMTTGTAFYGYTF	TGTGCCAGCATGACCACCGGGACAGCTTTCTATGGCTACACCTTC